Following are 7 T cell receptor beta chains from one sample sequenced in a study of T cell changes during pregnancy in multiple sclerosis. Assay: immunoSEQ multiplex PCR; the TCRdb copy retains only in-frame clones and omits some. The sample shows some 53,000 clones, roughly 92% of them seen only once. The sample was CD4+ T cells from peripheral blood mononuclear cells, taken in the third trimester of pregnancy. Receptor source: a female donor with multiple sclerosis, enrolled in a pregnancy study.

The J gene is TRBJ2-7, the V gene TRBV6-1; tentatively, D is TRBD2 (6 bases). In germline, CDR1 is MNHNS, CDR2 SASEGT. This CDR3 has 11 residues. V was trimmed by 8 bases and J by 9 bases, leaving 14 bases between them. CDR3 bases: TGTGCCAGCGGGGTAGACGGGGGGCAGTACTTC. Its protein product is CASGVDGGQYF.

V gene TRBV29-1 combines with J gene TRBJ1-2, with 10 bases that match TRBD1. This CDR3 region has 14 residues. The trim removed 3 bases at V and 5 bases at J, leaving 6 bases unmatched. Germline CDR1 SQVTM, CDR2 ANQGSEA. This CDR3 is CSVDGRTGGYGYTF. CDR3 nucleotide sequence: TGCAGCGTTGATGGCAGGACAGGGGGTTATGGCTACACCTTC.

The gene calls are TRBV18 and TRBJ2-3; maybe TRBD1 (5 bases). Germline V gives CDR1 KGHSH, CDR2 LQKENI. This CDR3 has 14 amino acids. V lost 2 bases and J lost 1, with 7 bases in between. CDR3 loop: CASSPLQGTDTQYF. The CDR3 DNA reads TGTGCCAGCTCACCATTACAGGGCACAGATACGCAGTATTTT.

The CDR3 region is CSVAVTRDNEQFF. Written as DNA, the CDR3 is TGCAGCGTTGCAGTCACCCGGGACAATGAGCAGTTCTTC. The chain has TRBV29-1 and TRBJ2-1; D remains ambiguous. V gave up 4 bases and J gave up 5 bases, with 12 bases separating them. Germline V CDR1 and CDR2: SQVTM, ANQGSEA. CDR3 length: 13 residues.

The chain recombines TRBV6-1 with TRBJ2-3; TRBD2 matches 12 bases. V was clipped by 3 bases and J by 5 bases; unmatched bases: 9. Germline V gene lookup returns CDR1 MNHNS and CDR2 SASEGT. The CDR3 totals 17 residues. The CDR3 spells CASSDLTSGSLGDTQYF. The CDR3 bases are TGTGCCAGCAGTGACCTGACTAGCGGGAGTTTAGGAGATACGCAGTATTTT.

The CDR3 is CASASGGITGELFF. The DNA for the CDR3 is TGTGCCAGTGCAAGCGGGGGGATCACCGGGGAGCTGTTTTTT. The rearrangement uses TRBV19 and TRBJ2-2; 9 bases match TRBD2. J gave up 4 bases and V 8 bases, and 5 bases lay outside the gene matches. Germline V CDR1 and CDR2: LNHDA, SQIVND (reference sequence). The CDR3 is made up of 14 amino acids.

This chain links TRBV28 with TRBJ1-2; no reliable D call. This CDR3 has 13 residues. The V and J ends lost 3 bases and 2 bases respectively, with 7 bases between them. Germline V gives CDR1 MDHEN, CDR2 SYDVKM. This CDR3 reads CASSFSRNYGYTF. The CDR3 DNA sequence: TGTGCCAGCAGTTTCAGCAGGAACTATGGCTACACCTTC.